The present TCR beta chain was sequenced within a study of cytomegalovirus exposure and HLA in healthy donors. PCR primers comprised 60 Vbeta and 13 Jbeta primers. TCRdb's table, derived via immunoSEQ multiplex PCR, lists solely in-frame clones and lacks some. Its clone listing holds 200,000 to 250,000 clones. V shed 3 bases and J 3 bases; nucleotides not matched to a gene: 4. Germline CDR1 and CDR2: LNHNV and YYDKDF (reference sequence). The CDR3 loop spans 15 amino acids. V and J are TRBV15 and TRBJ1-4, with 7 bases matching TRBD1. Sequencing was done on a sample of PBMCs. The origin of this receptor is a woman aged 25 to 39 in good health and CMV-seropositive. CDR3 nucleotides: TGTGCCACCAGCAGGACAGGGAATCCTAATGAAAAACTGTTTTTT. Translation: CATSRTGNPNEKLFF. The variable domain in full, with the rest retrieved from reference TRBV15 and TRBJ1-4, is DAMVIQNPRYQVTQFGKPVTLSCSQTLNHNVMYWYQQKSSQAPKLLFHYYDKDFNNEADTPDNFQSRRPNTSFCFLDIRSPGLGDTAMYLCATSRTGNPNEKLFFGSGTQLSVL.